Listed here are 2 T cell receptor beta chains from one sample, sequenced in a study of cytomegalovirus exposure and HLA in healthy donors. The PCR ran on 60 Vbeta and 13 Jbeta primers. Measured with immunoSEQ multiplex PCR; TCRdb has only the in-frame clones, and not every one. In the table there are roughly 110,000 clones, 73% of which are singletons. The sequencing sample was made of PBMCs. The receptors were gathered from a man aged 25 to 40 in good health and CMV-seronegative.

The chain couples TRBV21-1 to TRBJ2-1; the table gives TRBD2 as D, unverified against the DNA. TRBV21-1 is described as a pseudogene. CDR3 length: 13 amino acids. The CDR3 DNA sequence: TGTGCCAGCATCGGGTGGGAGGGGACTGAGCAGTTCTTC. Residues: CASIGWEGTEQFF.

This chain connects TRBV7-8 to TRBJ1-1; the match to TRBD1 covers 9 bases. This CDR3 has 21 residues. The ends lost 0 bases at V and 1 base at J; junction bases unmatched: 18. Germline values: CDR1 SGHVS, CDR2 FQNEAQ. In DNA, the CDR3 is TGTGCCAGCAGCTTAGCCGCCCTCAGCTGGGGACAGGGCTCGGGGAACACTGAAGCTTTCTTT. It is translated as CASSLAALSWGQGSGNTEAFF.